The T cell receptor beta chain under discussion was sequenced for a study of blood T cell repertoires in COVID-19. Enrolment of Seattle patients took place during active infection, and they were followed longitudinally. This CDR3 is 13 amino acids long. Germline-derived CDR1 and CDR2 are SGHTA and FQGTGA. Turning to this clone: A junction boundary mismatches the germline segment, possibly from a read error.

The table came from immunoSEQ multiplex PCR; TCRdb's copy has only in-frame clones and leaves some out. The sample consists of 150,000 to 180,000 clones, around 85% of them appearing once. The V call is TRBV7-3, the J call TRBJ2-3; possibly TRBD2 for D (5 bases). The TCR comes from a man aged 55-75 years with COVID-19, enrolled during active disease. The source material was peripheral blood. For the CDR3, the DNA is TGTGCCAGCAGCTTAGCTAGCAAAGATACGCAGTATTTT. Protein product: CASSLASKDTQYF.